The 7 T cell receptor beta chains presented below share a single source sample, sequenced in a study of lymphopenia after photon versus proton radiotherapy. The method was immunoSEQ multiplex PCR; TCRdb's version includes in-frame clones alone and lacks a portion of them. The profile shows some 41,000 clones, more than 70% of them singletons. Sample: peripheral blood, taken from a patient treated with photon-based radiotherapy. All receptors come from a man between 45 and 60 years old with gastric cancer.

The genes are TRBV5-1 and TRBJ2-7; the match to TRBD1 covers 7 bases. Looked up from germline, CDR1 is SGHRS and CDR2 is YFSETQ. V gave up 3 bases and J gave up 0 bases; unmatched junction bases: 0. The CDR3 sequence is 13 residues long. The CDR3 DNA follows: TGCGCCAGCAGCTGGGACAGCTCCTACGAGCAGTACTTC. It specifies CASSWDSSYEQYF.

On this clone itself: This sample includes further DNA sequences coding for the same CDR3. This chain uses TRBV27 with TRBJ2-3; no clear D gene. Trimming removed 6 bases from V and 1 base from J, with 14 bases in between. The V gene's germline CDR1 is MNHEY and CDR2 SMNVEV (reference sequence). This CDR3 region has 15 residues. The CDR3 loop reads CASSWVQGGTDTQYF. The CDR3 DNA is TGTGCCAGCAGCTGGGTACAAGGAGGCACAGATACGCAGTATTTT.

V gene TRBV30 combines with J gene TRBJ2-1; TRBD2 matches 9 bases. The CDR3 loop spans 15 amino acids. V was clipped by 0 bases and J by 8 bases; unmatched bases: 8. Germline values: CDR1 GTSNPN, CDR2 SVGIG (reference sequence). The CDR3 sequence is CAWSVFSGSLDEQFF. In nucleotides, the CDR3 is TGTGCCTGGAGTGTATTTAGCGGGAGTCTGGATGAGCAGTTCTTC.

The chain recombines TRBV5-6 with TRBJ1-3; D unclear. V lost 10 bases and J 0 bases, leaving 14 bases between the germline ends. CDR3 length equals 14 residues. Germline CDR1 is SGHDT and CDR2 is YYEEEE. This CDR3 reads CASKRGRSGNTIYF. The CDR3 DNA is TGTGCCTCTAAACGTGGCCGCTCTGGAAACACCATATATTTT.

The chain joins TRBV30 to TRBJ2-1; 9 bases are shared with TRBD1. Trimming removed 2 bases from V and 4 bases from J; junction bases left unmatched: 3. The CDR3 spans 14 residues. The germline V gene encodes CDR1 GTSNPN and CDR2 SVGIG (reference sequence). CDR3 protein: CAWSSDRGYNEQFF. The CDR3 bases are TGTGCCTGGAGTTCGGACAGGGGTTACAATGAGCAGTTCTTC.

This clone was counted a few times. The gene calls are TRBV6-1 and TRBJ2-6; D not certain. V lost 1 base, J lost 2 bases, and 12 bases lay in between. CDR3 size: 17 residues. Germline lookup yields CDR1 MNHNS and CDR2 SASEGT. This chain's CDR3 is CASSEVTPGTGANVLTF. The CDR3 bases are TGTGCCAGCAGTGAAGTCACGCCCGGAACTGGGGCCAACGTCCTGACTTTC.

V gene TRBV19 combines with J gene TRBJ1-3; D might be TRBD1 (6 bases). Per the germline V gene, CDR1 is LNHDA and CDR2 is SQIVND (reference sequence). The CDR3 has 15 amino acids. V was clipped by 7 bases and J by 1 base, with 14 bases between them. DNA of the CDR3: TGTGCCAGTACTGATGGACAGATGTCTGGAAACACCATATATTTT. Protein sequence: CASTDGQMSGNTIYF.